Each of the 32 T cell receptor beta chains below was sequenced from the same sample in a study of blood T cell repertoires in COVID-19. Only in-frame clones appear in the TCRdb table, and some are missing; sequencing was by immunoSEQ multiplex PCR. The profile covers under 300,000 clones, with approximately 90% appearing a single time and under 10% taken by the ten largest. Sequences were obtained from PBMCs or T cells enriched from blood (not recorded which). The receptors were sampled from a man in his forties who had recovered from COVID-19.

This sequence joins TRBV5-6 and TRBJ2-1; possible D gene TRBD2, 6 bases. Trimming took 0 bases from V and 2 from J, leaving 9 bases between them. The CDR3 is 15 residues long. Germline V gene lookup returns CDR1 SGHDT and CDR2 YYEEEE. DNA for the CDR3: TGTGCCAGCAGCTTGGGCATAGCGGCCTACAATGAGCAGTTCTTC. The encoded protein is CASSLGIAAYNEQFF. Based on the CDR3 plus reference TRBV5-6 and TRBJ2-1, the full variable domain is DAGVTQSPTHLIKTRGQQVTLRCSPKSGHDTVSWYQQALGQGPQFIFQYYEEEERQRGNFPDRFSGHQFPNYSSELNVNALLLGDSALYLCASSLGIAAYNEQFFGPGTRLTVL.

This CDR3 reads CASSGRVGNTGELFF. Here the CDR3 DNA reads TGTGCCAGCAGCGGCAGGGTTGGTAACACCGGGGAGCTGTTTTTT. The chain links TRBV7-6 to TRBJ2-2; weak D call: TRBD1 (5 bases). Between the trimmed V and J ends, which lost 5 bases and 2 bases, there was a span of 12 bases. CDR3 length equals 15 residues. Germline V gene data show CDR1 as SGHVS and CDR2 as FNYEAQ.

The rearrangement joins TRBV5-1 to TRBJ2-5, with a possible D match to TRBD1 (7 bases). The CDR3 contains 16 residues. Between the trimmed V and J ends, which lost 0 bases and 5 bases, there was a span of 17 bases. Germline V gives CDR1 SGHRS, CDR2 YFSETQ. The CDR3 sequence: CASSLVGNRGGETQYF. CDR3 coding DNA: TGCGCCAGCAGCTTGGTGGGGAACAGGGGAGGTGAGACCCAGTACTTC. Looking up the rest from reference TRBV5-1 and TRBJ2-5 gives the full variable domain: KAGVTQTPRYLIKTRGQQVTLSCSPISGHRSVSWYQQTPGQGLQFLFEYFSETQRNKGNFPGRFSGRQFSNSRSEMNVSTLELGDSALYLCASSLVGNRGGETQYFGPGTRLLVL.

This clone is categorized as medium-sized. The chain carries TRBV30 and TRBJ1-4; 12 nucleotides align to TRBD1. This CDR3 comprises 15 residues. Germline CDR1 is GTSNPN and CDR2 is SVGIG (reference sequence). The V and J ends lost 0 bases and 7 bases, in that order; junction bases with no gene match: 3. CDR3 nucleotide sequence: TGTGCCTGGAGTGTACTGGGACAGGGGGCTGAAAAACTGTTTTTT. Translating it yields CAWSVLGQGAEKLFF. Drawing the rest from reference TRBV30 and TRBJ1-4, the complete variable domain is SQTIHQWPATLVQPVGSPLSLECTVEGTSNPNLYWYRQAAGRGLQLLFYSVGIGQISSEVPQNLSASRPQDRQFILSSKKLLLSDSGFYLCAWSVLGQGAEKLFFGSGTQLSVL.

The rearrangement joins TRBV9 to TRBJ1-1, with 8 bases aligning to TRBD1. Germline CDR1 and CDR2: SGDLS and YYNGEE. The CDR3 has 14 residues. The J segment lost 5 bases and the V segment lost 0 bases, leaving 3 bases of the junction unmatched. CDR3 amino acids: CASSVVQGATEAFF. The CDR3 coding sequence is TGTGCCAGCAGCGTAGTGCAGGGGGCGACTGAAGCTTTCTTT.

This clone appeared a single time. V is TRBV15 and J is TRBJ2-7; 12 bases agree with TRBD2. CDR1 and CDR2 from the germline V gene are LNHNV and YYDKDF (reference sequence). The CDR3 covers 17 residues. V trimming: 0 bases; J trimming: 4 bases; junction bases outside the gene matches: 7. CDR3 nucleotide sequence: TGTGCCACCAGCAGAGACCGCCGAGGGACTAGCGGGTACGAGCAGTACTTC. Its translation: CATSRDRRGTSGYEQYF.

The CDR3 sequence is CSATPGDGYTF. The CDR3 nucleotides are TGCAGTGCGACACCCGGGGATGGCTACACCTTC. The chain couples TRBV20-1 to TRBJ1-2, with D uncertain. Germline CDR1 is DFQATT and CDR2 is SNEGSKA (reference sequence). Trimming removed 6 bases from V and 6 bases from J, with 11 bases in between. The CDR3 has 11 residues.

This clone was detected only once. V usage is TRBV19 and J usage is TRBJ1-4; 7 bases are a match to TRBD1. V shed 5 bases and J 5 bases; nucleotides not matched to a gene: 8. The CDR3 contains 15 residues. CDR1 and CDR2 (germline): LNHDA, SQIVND (reference sequence). CDR3 in amino acids: CASSARTGINEKLFF. The DNA for the CDR3 is TGTGCCAGTAGTGCCCGGACAGGAATAAATGAAAAACTGTTTTTT.

The V call is TRBV5-1, the J call TRBJ1-1; TRBD1 might be the D (5 bases). The V end lost 7 bases, the J end lost 1 base, and 11 bases lay between the germline ends. The CDR3 totals 13 residues. CDR1 SGHRS and CDR2 YFSETQ come from the germline V gene. The CDR3 spells CASGTGQNTEAFF. CDR3 bases: TGCGCCAGCGGAACCGGACAGAACACTGAAGCTTTCTTT.

This chain links TRBV4-2 with TRBJ2-5; possible D gene TRBD2, 6 bases. The CDR3 sequence is 15 residues long. Germline lookup yields CDR1 LGHNA and CDR2 YNFKEQ. V was shortened by 4 bases and J by 0 bases, with 12 bases between the two germline ends. CDR3 loop: CASSPRDSYQETQYF. CDR3 bases: TGTGCCAGCAGCCCCCGGGACTCATACCAAGAGACCCAGTACTTC.

The chain couples TRBV11-2 to TRBJ2-7; TRBD2 agrees at 11 bases. Germline loops: CDR1 SGHAT, CDR2 FQNNGV. Unmatched junction bases numbered 6, after V lost 1 base and J lost 7 bases. There are 15 residues in the CDR3. CDR3 in DNA: TGTGCCAGCAGCTTAGCCCCCCTAGCGGGAGGTGAGCAGTACTTC. Translation gives CASSLAPLAGGEQYF.

This chain joins TRBV6-1 and TRBJ2-7, with a possible D match to TRBD2 (5 bases). This CDR3 is 15 amino acids long. The germline V and J ends were trimmed by 3 bases and 0 bases, with 12 bases remaining between them. CDR1 and CDR2 (germline): MNHNS, SASEGT. The CDR3 here is CASSDRGKSSYEQYF. CDR3 DNA: TGTGCCAGCAGTGATCGGGGTAAAAGCTCCTACGAGCAGTACTTC.

This chain joins TRBV7-3 and TRBJ2-1; TRBD2 aligns across 8 bases. In germline, CDR1 is SGHTA, CDR2 FQGTGA. V shed 1 base, J shed 8 bases, and the junction held 4 bases outside the gene matches. This CDR3 contains 14 residues. The CDR3 DNA sequence: TGTGCCAGCAGCTTAAACGGGGGGGCGTATGAGCAGTTCTTC. It encodes CASSLNGGAYEQFF.

The rearrangement uses TRBV6-5 and TRBJ2-1; a possible D gene is TRBD2 (7 bases). The CDR3 totals 15 residues. Germline V gene lookup returns CDR1 MNHEY and CDR2 SVGAGI. V lost 5 bases to trimming and J lost 5 bases, with 16 bases between them. The CDR3 reads CASSNSWGGNNEQFF. CDR3 sequence (DNA): TGTGCCAGCAGTAATAGCTGGGGGGGCAACAATGAGCAGTTCTTC.

This clone was seen a single time. The chain employs TRBV25-1 and TRBJ2-5, with 8 bases that match TRBD2. The CDR3 runs 14 residues. Per germline, CDR1 MGHDK and CDR2 SYGVNS. Germline trimming cut 7 bases from V and 5 bases from J; bases unmatched to any gene: 9. The CDR3 coding sequence is TGTGCCAGCATCAGACTAGCGAAGTACGAGACCCAGTACTTC. It specifies CASIRLAKYETQYF. Full variable domain (missing parts from reference TRBV25-1 and TRBJ2-5): EADIYQTPRYLVIGTGKKITLECSQTMGHDKMYWYQQDPGMELHLIHYSYGVNSTEKGDLSSESTVSRIRTEHFPLTLESARPSHTSQYLCASIRLAKYETQYFGPGTRLLVL.

This clone was recorded once. The chain recombines TRBV9 with TRBJ2-5, with TRBD2 as a possible D gene (5 bases). V shed 0 bases and J shed 5 bases, with 23 bases lying between them. The CDR3 is 18 residues long. Germline V gene data show CDR1 as SGDLS and CDR2 as YYNGEE. In DNA form, the CDR3 reads TGTGCCAGCAGCGTAGGAGGGTGGGGAGCGGCGAGTGGGGAGACCCAGTACTTC. The encoded protein is CASSVGGWGAASGETQYF.

V is TRBV6-1 and J is TRBJ1-4; possible D gene TRBD1, 6 bases. V lost 3 bases to trimming and J lost 8 bases, with 13 bases between them. The CDR3 contains 14 residues. Germline V gene lookup returns CDR1 MNHNS and CDR2 SASEGT. The CDR3 DNA reads as TGTGCCAGCAGTGAGACGACAGGTTGGGAAAAACTGTTTTTT. Amino acid sequence: CASSETTGWEKLFF.

This chain connects TRBV5-6 to TRBJ2-3; the D gene is possibly TRBD1 (7 bases). The CDR3 runs 16 residues. Germline loops: CDR1 SGHDT, CDR2 YYEEEE. The ends were cut back, 0 bases at V and 4 bases at J, with 15 bases in the middle. The DNA for the CDR3 is TGTGCCAGCAGCTTGGAGGGCAGGGGGGTTTCAGATACGCAGTATTTT. This translates into CASSLEGRGVSDTQYF.

V usage is TRBV3-1 (or the pseudogene TRBV3-2) and J usage is TRBJ2-5; 12 bases are a match to TRBD1. With V trimmed by 3 bases and J by 5 bases, 4 bases remained unmatched. This CDR3 contains 15 residues. Germline loops: CDR1 LGHDT, CDR2 YNNKEL (reference sequence). CDR3 sequence (DNA): TGTGCCAGCAGCCAGGGGACAGGGGGCTGGGAGACCCAGTACTTC. Its translation is CASSQGTGGWETQYF.

The chain joins TRBV18 to TRBJ2-5; 7 bases align to TRBD1. The CDR3 covers 14 residues. The J segment lost 4 bases and the V segment lost 3 bases, leaving 5 bases of the junction unmatched. Germline lookup yields CDR1 KGHSH and CDR2 LQKENI. CDR3 in DNA: TGTGCCAGCTCACCGGTACAGGGGAGAGAGACCCAGTACTTC. Protein: CASSPVQGRETQYF.

This clone showed up many times. The genes are TRBV11-1 and TRBJ1-2; 7 nucleotides agree with TRBD1. The CDR3 is 12 amino acids. Losses at the gene ends were 5 bases for V and 7 bases for J; bases not matched to a gene: 4. Germline V gene data show CDR1 as SGHAT and CDR2 as FQDESV (reference sequence). In nucleotides, the CDR3 is TGTGCCAGCAGCCAGGGACAGTTTGGCTACACCTTC. Its translation is CASSQGQFGYTF.

The V call is TRBV9, the J call TRBJ1-1, with 9 bases aligning to TRBD1. This CDR3 has 17 residues. Germline lookup yields CDR1 SGDLS and CDR2 YYNGEE. The V gene end was trimmed by 2 bases and the J gene end by 1 base; junction bases not matched to a gene: 9. CDR3 loop: CASSVDRGGDPNTEAFF. CDR3 in DNA: TGTGCCAGCAGCGTCGACAGGGGGGGAGACCCGAACACTGAAGCTTTCTTT.

V usage is TRBV28 and J usage is TRBJ2-5, with TRBD1 identical over 10 bases. The germline V gene has CDR1 MDHEN and CDR2 SYDVKM. The CDR3 is 15 residues long. Trimming at V came to 2 bases and at J to 5 bases, leaving 5 bases not matched to a gene. This CDR3 is CASSLRTGGRETQYF. As DNA, the CDR3 is TGTGCCAGCAGTTTAAGGACAGGGGGTAGGGAGACCCAGTACTTC.

V gene TRBV7-2 combines with J gene TRBJ1-2; the match to TRBD1 covers 7 bases. The CDR3 runs 14 residues. CDR1 and CDR2 (germline): SGHTA, FQGNSA. J gave up 4 bases and V 5 bases, and 7 bases lay outside the gene matches. The CDR3 loop reads CASSRDSSSYGYTF. CDR3 DNA: TGTGCCAGCAGCCGGGACAGCTCTTCCTATGGCTACACCTTC.

This chain joins TRBV7-9 and TRBJ2-7; no firm D call. The CDR3 is 14 amino acids. V was trimmed by 1 base and J by 2 bases, leaving 9 bases between them. Germline loops: CDR1 SEHNR, CDR2 FQNEAQ (reference sequence). The CDR3 DNA is TGTGCCAGCAGCTTAGTAAGTCAGACCTACGAGCAGTACTTC. Its translation: CASSLVSQTYEQYF.

The rearrangement links TRBV30 to TRBJ1-3; no clear D. V was shortened by 4 bases and J by 0 bases, with 19 bases between the two germline ends. CDR1 and CDR2 from the germline V gene are GTSNPN and SVGIG (reference sequence). CDR3 length equals 17 residues. The CDR3 region has the DNA TGTGCCTGGATAGGACGGCGGCCGGGATTCTCTGGAAACACCATATATTTT. Translating gives CAWIGRRPGFSGNTIYF.

This chain connects TRBV27 to TRBJ1-2; 9 positions agree with TRBD1. Germline CDR1 MNHEY, CDR2 SMNVEV (reference sequence). The CDR3 has 15 residues. With V trimmed by 5 bases and J by 6 bases, 10 bases remained unmatched. The CDR3 coding sequence is TGTGCCAGCAGTGACCTGGGACAGGGCTCAAATGGCTACACCTTC. This codes for CASSDLGQGSNGYTF.

This chain uses TRBV27 with TRBJ1-1; 8 positions match TRBD1. V lost 2 bases and J lost 1; bases outside the gene matches: 3. The germline CDR1 and CDR2 sequences are MNHEY and SMNVEV (reference sequence). The CDR3 runs 15 residues. Written as DNA, the CDR3 is TGTGCCAGCAGTTTAAGGACAGGGCAGAACACTGAAGCTTTCTTT. As protein: CASSLRTGQNTEAFF.

Only one count was recorded for this clone. This rearrangement joins TRBV28 to TRBJ1-1; 11 bases match TRBD1. The germline CDR1 and CDR2 sequences are MDHEN and SYDVKM. J was trimmed by 6 bases and V by 6 bases; bases with no gene match: 9. CDR3 length: 15 amino acids. The CDR3 DNA sequence: TGTGCCAGCAGCGCCACCGCGGACAGGGGGCCTGAAGCTTTCTTT. The encoded protein is CASSATADRGPEAFF. The full variable domain, with the rest looked up from reference TRBV28 and TRBJ1-1, is DVKVTQSSRYLVKRTGEKVFLECVQDMDHENMFWYRQDPGLGLRLIYFSYDVKMKEKGDIPEGYSVSREKKERFSLILESASTNQTSMYLCASSATADRGPEAFFGQGTRLTVV.

The V gene is TRBV11-2, the J gene TRBJ2-7, with a weak D call TRBD1 (5 bases). Looked up from germline, CDR1 is SGHAT and CDR2 is FQNNGV. The length of the CDR3 is 12 residues. Trimming removed 8 bases at V and 2 bases at J, with 10 bases between. Here the CDR3 reads CASRAGTYEQYF. CDR3 DNA sequence: TGTGCCAGCCGAGCAGGGACCTACGAGCAGTACTTC. The entire variable domain, with the rest obtained from reference TRBV11-2 and TRBJ2-7, is as follows: EAGVAQSPRYKIIEKRQSVAFWCNPISGHATLYWYQQILGQGPKLLIQFQNNGVVDDSQLPKDRFSAERLKGVDSTLKIQPAKLEDSAVYLCASRAGTYEQYFGPGTRLTVT.

The V and J genes are TRBV14 and TRBJ2-5; 9 nucleotides agree with TRBD2. Germline V gene data show CDR1 as SGHDN and CDR2 as FVKESK. V trimming: 4 bases; J trimming: 2 bases; junction bases outside the gene matches: 5. There are 15 residues in the CDR3. The CDR3 bases are TGTGCCAGCAGCCCGACTAGCGGTGTACAAGAGACCCAGTACTTC. Translated, it gives CASSPTSGVQETQYF.

The chain carries TRBV25-1 and TRBJ1-1; D is undetermined. This CDR3 is 11 amino acids long. Germline CDR1 and CDR2: MGHDK and SYGVNS. The germline V and J ends were trimmed by 3 bases and 13 bases, with 12 bases remaining between them. CDR3 amino acids: CASSDQRRDFF. The CDR3 DNA reads as TGTGCCAGCAGTGATCAGCGGCGGGATTTCTTT. Based on the CDR3 plus reference TRBV25-1 and TRBJ1-1, the full variable domain is EADIYQTPRYLVIGTGKKITLECSQTMGHDKMYWYQQDPGMELHLIHYSYGVNSTEKGDLSSESTVSRIRTEHFPLTLESARPSHTSQYLCASSDQRRDFFGQGTRLTVV.